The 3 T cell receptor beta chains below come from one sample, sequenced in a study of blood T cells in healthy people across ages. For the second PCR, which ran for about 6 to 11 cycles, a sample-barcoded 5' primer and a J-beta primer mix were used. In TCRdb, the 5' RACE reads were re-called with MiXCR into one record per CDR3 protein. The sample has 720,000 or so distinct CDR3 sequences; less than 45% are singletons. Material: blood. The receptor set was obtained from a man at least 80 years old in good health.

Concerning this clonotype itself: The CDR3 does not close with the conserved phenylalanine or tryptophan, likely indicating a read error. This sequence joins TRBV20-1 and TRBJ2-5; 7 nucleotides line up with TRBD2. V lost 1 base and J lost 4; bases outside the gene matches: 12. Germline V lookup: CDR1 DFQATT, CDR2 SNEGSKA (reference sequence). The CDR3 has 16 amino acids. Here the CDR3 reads CSARGPNRGVRETQYY. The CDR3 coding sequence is TGCAGTGCTAGAGGGCCCAACCGGGGGGTTCGAGAGACCCAGTACTAC.

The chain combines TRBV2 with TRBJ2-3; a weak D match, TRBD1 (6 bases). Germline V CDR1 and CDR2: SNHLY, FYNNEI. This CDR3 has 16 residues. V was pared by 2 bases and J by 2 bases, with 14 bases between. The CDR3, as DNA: TGTGCCAGCAGTGAACAGGGGTTAGGACACACAGATACGCAGTATTTT. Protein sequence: CASSEQGLGHTDTQYF.

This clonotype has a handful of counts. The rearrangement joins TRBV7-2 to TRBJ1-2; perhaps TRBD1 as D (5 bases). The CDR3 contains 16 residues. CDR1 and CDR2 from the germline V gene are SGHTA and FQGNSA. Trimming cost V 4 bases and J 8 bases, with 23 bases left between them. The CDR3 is CASSSYTTERGGGYTF. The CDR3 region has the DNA TGTGCCAGCAGCTCCTATACGACAGAGCGGGGAGGGGGCTACACCTTC.